This T cell receptor beta chain was identified during a study of T-cell memory formation after mild COVID-19. Study outcomes and limitations: Clones contracting day 15 to 85 were balanced CD4/CD8; later expanders leaned CD4+.

TCRdb re-derived calls from the 5' RACE reads in MiXCR, one entry per CDR3 protein. The sample records 190,000 or so distinct CDR3 sequences, roughly a fifth being singletons. V was clipped by 1 base and J by 1 base, with 12 bases between them. Germline V gene sequence: CDR1 LNHNV, CDR2 YYDKDF (reference sequence). This CDR3 contains 16 residues. On this clonotype: The antigen remains unidentified.

The TCR sequence derives from an adult woman who had mild COVID-19 (a few samples of this study predate the infection). Cell type and time point are not known. The chain couples TRBV15 to TRBJ2-3, with TRBD1 as a possible D gene (5 bases). Sequenced sample: PBMCs or a T cell subset sorted from them (not recorded which). This CDR3 reads CATSRARQLGTDTQYF. As DNA, the CDR3 is TGTGCCACCAGCAGAGCCAGACAGCTGGGCACAGATACGCAGTATTTT.